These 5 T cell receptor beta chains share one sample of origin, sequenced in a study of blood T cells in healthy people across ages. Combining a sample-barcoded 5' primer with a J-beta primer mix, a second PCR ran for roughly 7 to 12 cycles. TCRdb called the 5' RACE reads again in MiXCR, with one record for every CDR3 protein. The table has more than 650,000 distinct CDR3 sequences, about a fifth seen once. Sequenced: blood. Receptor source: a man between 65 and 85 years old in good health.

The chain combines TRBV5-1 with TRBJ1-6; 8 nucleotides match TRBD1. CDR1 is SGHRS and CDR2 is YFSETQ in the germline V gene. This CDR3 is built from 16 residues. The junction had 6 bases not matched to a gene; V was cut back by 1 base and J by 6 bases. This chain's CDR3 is CASSLTGGTRNSPLHF. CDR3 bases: TGCGCCAGCAGCTTGACAGGGGGTACGCGTAATTCACCCCTCCACTTT.

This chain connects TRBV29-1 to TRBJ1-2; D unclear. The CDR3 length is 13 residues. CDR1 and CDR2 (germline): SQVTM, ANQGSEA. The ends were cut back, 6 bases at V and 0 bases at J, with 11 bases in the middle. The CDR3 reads CSVTRRANYGYTF. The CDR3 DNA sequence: TGCAGCGTGACCCGAAGGGCTAACTATGGCTACACCTTC. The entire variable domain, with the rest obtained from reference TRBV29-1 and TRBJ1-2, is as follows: SAVISQKPSRDICQRGTSLTIQCQVDSQVTMMFWYRQQPGQSLTLIATANQGSEATYESGFVIDKFPISRPNLTFSTLTVSNMSPEDSSIYLCSVTRRANYGYTFGSGTRLTVV.

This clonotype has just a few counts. The CDR3 loop reads CASQTGAYNEQFF. The CDR3 DNA is TGTGCCAGCCAGACAGGGGCCTACAATGAGCAGTTCTTC. The chain is built from TRBV2 and TRBJ2-1; 8 bases match TRBD1. Germline CDR1 is SNHLY and CDR2 is FYNNEI. Trimming at V came to 8 bases and at J to 2 bases, leaving 2 bases not matched to a gene. The CDR3 runs to 13 residues.

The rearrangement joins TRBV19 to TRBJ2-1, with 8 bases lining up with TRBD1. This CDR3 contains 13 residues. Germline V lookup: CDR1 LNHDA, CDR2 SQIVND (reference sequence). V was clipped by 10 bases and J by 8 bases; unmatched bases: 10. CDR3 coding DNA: TGTGCCACTCGCGCAGGGGGCTTGGATGAGCAGTTCTTC. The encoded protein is CATRAGGLDEQFF. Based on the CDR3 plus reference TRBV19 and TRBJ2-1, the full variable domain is DGGITQSPKYLFRKEGQNVTLSCEQNLNHDAMYWYRQDPGQGLRLIYYSQIVNDFQKGDIAEGYSVSREKKESFPLTVTSAQKNPTAFYLCATRAGGLDEQFFGPGTRLTVL.

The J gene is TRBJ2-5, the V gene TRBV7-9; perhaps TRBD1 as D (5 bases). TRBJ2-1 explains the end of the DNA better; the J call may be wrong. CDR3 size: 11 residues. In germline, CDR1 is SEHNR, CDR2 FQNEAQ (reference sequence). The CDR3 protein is CASRRTNEQFF. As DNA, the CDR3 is TGTGCCAGCAGGCGGACAAATGAGCAGTTCTTC.